This T cell receptor (beta chain) appears in the sequencing data of a study of cytomegalovirus exposure and HLA in healthy donors. Germline V CDR1 and CDR2: SGHNT, YYREEE (reference sequence). The CDR3 has 13 amino acids. Trimming left V 4 bases short and J 2 bases short, with 10 bases between. Vbeta (60) and Jbeta (13) primers were used in the PCR. Only in-frame clones appear in the TCRdb table, and some are missing; sequencing was by immunoSEQ multiplex PCR. In the table there are under 200,000 clones, under 80% of which are singletons. Study-wide results and caveats: Accounts indicate the classifier identified cytomegalovirus status with strong specificity and sensitivity.

Comment on this clone: No antigen is known for it.

The clonotype comes from a female donor in good health and CMV-seronegative. V is TRBV5-4 and J is TRBJ2-7, with D possibly TRBD2 on 6 matching bases. Sequencing was carried out using PBMCs. DNA for the CDR3: TGTGCCAGCAGCGCGGGATTTACCTACGAGCAGTACTTC. Translating gives CASSAGFTYEQYF.